This passage covers 21 T cell receptor beta chains from one sample sequenced in a study of blood T cell repertoires in COVID-19. Sequenced by immunoSEQ multiplex PCR; TCRdb stores in-frame clones only, minus some. This sample has some 320,000 clones; roughly nine tenths occur once, and the top ten carry approximately 5.5%. Material: PBMCs or T cells enriched from blood (not recorded which). The origin of the receptors is a man in his 60s who had recovered from COVID-19.

The V and J genes are TRBV11-3 and TRBJ1-5; D remains ambiguous. Trimming took off 2 bases at V and 6 bases at J, with 8 bases between the two ends. The CDR3 runs 13 residues. Per the germline V gene, CDR1 is SGHNT and CDR2 is YENEEA. The CDR3 DNA reads as TGTGCCAGCAGCTTAATAGCTTGTCAGCCCCAGCATTTT. This sequence encodes CASSLIACQPQHF.

The J gene is TRBJ2-2, the V gene TRBV6-6; 8 bases agree with TRBD1. This CDR3 has 17 amino acids. After removal of 6 bases from V and 0 bases from J, the junction contained 9 bases not matched to a gene. The germline gives CDR1 MNHNY, CDR2 SVGAGI (reference sequence). The CDR3 spells CASSRDRGEANTGELFF. The CDR3 DNA reads as TGTGCCAGCAGCCGAGACAGGGGAGAAGCGAACACCGGGGAGCTGTTTTTT.

The chain joins TRBV28 to TRBJ2-3; 10 nucleotides align to TRBD2. The germline gives CDR1 MDHEN, CDR2 SYDVKM. With 4 bases clipped from V and 3 bases from J, the junction kept 7 bases outside the gene matches. This CDR3 is 16 amino acids long. The CDR3 nucleotides are TGTGCCAGCAGTTCCCTAGCGGGAGTATTTACAGATACGCAGTATTTT. Translating it yields CASSSLAGVFTDTQYF.

The V gene is TRBV11-3, the J gene TRBJ2-7; TRBD2 is a possible D gene (6 bases). Trimming removed 8 bases at V and 12 bases at J, with 17 bases between. Germline loops: CDR1 SGHNT, CDR2 YENEEA. The length of the CDR3 is 11 residues. In nucleotides, the CDR3 is TGTGCCAGCGGGCCTGGGGACTTGCGGTACTTC. This gives the protein CASGPGDLRYF.

The V and J genes are TRBV7-2 and TRBJ1-1, with 9 bases lining up with TRBD1. After removal of 5 bases from V and 4 bases from J, the junction contained 11 bases not matched to a gene. In germline, CDR1 is SGHTA, CDR2 FQGNSA. CDR3 length: 16 amino acids. Written as DNA, the CDR3 is TGTGCCAGCAGCCAACTACAACAGGGGGCCGGCACTGAAGCTTTCTTT. The encoded protein is CASSQLQQGAGTEAFF.

For this clone: Different DNA sequences within this sample yield the same CDR3. This chain connects TRBV12-3 or TRBV12-4 to TRBJ1-5; 9 bases agree with TRBD1. The CDR3 contains 13 residues. V trimming: 5 bases; J trimming: 4 bases; junction bases outside the gene matches: 0. CDR3 in amino acids: CASSGTGNQPQHF. CDR3 nucleotide sequence: TGTGCCAGCAGTGGGACAGGGAATCAGCCCCAGCATTTT.

The CDR3 is CASSAYSGTGYQPQHF. CDR3 in DNA: TGTGCCAGCAGCGCCTATTCCGGGACAGGGTATCAGCCCCAGCATTTT. V usage is TRBV21-1 and J usage is TRBJ1-5; the table's TRBD1 call for D was not verified on the DNA. TRBV21-1 is listed as a pseudogene. This CDR3 is 16 amino acids long.

The chain is built from TRBV7-2 and TRBJ2-7; 8 nucleotides match TRBD2. The CDR3 is 16 amino acids. Trimming at V came to 0 bases and at J to 4 bases, leaving 8 bases not matched to a gene. Per the germline V gene, CDR1 is SGHTA and CDR2 is FQGNSA. The CDR3 bases are TGTGCCAGCAGCTTAGCGGCCACATCGGGAGGGTACGAGCAGTACTTC. This encodes CASSLAATSGGYEQYF.

The rearrangement links TRBV10-2 to TRBJ2-1, with 8 bases identical to TRBD2. The CDR3 is 19 residues long. Germline CDR1 and CDR2: WSHSY and SAAADI. J was trimmed by 7 bases and V by 0 bases; bases with no gene match: 17. CDR3 loop: CASSESIQKGLAGQNEQFF. CDR3 DNA sequence: TGCGCCAGCAGTGAGTCGATCCAAAAGGGGCTAGCGGGCCAGAATGAGCAGTTCTTC.

V gene TRBV5-1 combines with J gene TRBJ2-3; 12 bases line up with TRBD1. V lost 3 bases and J lost 4; bases outside the gene matches: 9. The V gene's germline CDR1 is SGHRS and CDR2 YFSETQ. The CDR3 contains 17 residues. CDR3 coding DNA: TGCGCCAGCAGCTCTAACCCCGGGACAGGGGGCGCAGATACGCAGTATTTT. The encoded protein is CASSSNPGTGGADTQYF. Based on the CDR3 plus reference TRBV5-1 and TRBJ2-3, the full variable domain is KAGVTQTPRYLIKTRGQQVTLSCSPISGHRSVSWYQQTPGQGLQFLFEYFSETQRNKGNFPGRFSGRQFSNSRSEMNVSTLELGDSALYLCASSSNPGTGGADTQYFGPGTRLTVL.

This clone was detected only a few times. This CDR3 is CASSAYGQGFGNQPQHF. The DNA of the CDR3 is TGTGCCAGCAGTGCATACGGACAGGGTTTCGGCAATCAGCCCCAGCATTTT. This chain links TRBV27 with TRBJ1-5; TRBD1 aligns across 8 bases. V dropped 5 bases and J dropped 2; count of bases not matched to a gene: 11. The CDR3 has 17 residues. CDR1 is MNHEY and CDR2 is SMNVEV in the germline V gene (reference sequence).

As for this clone: This sample includes further DNA sequences coding for the same CDR3. The chain joins TRBV6-5 to TRBJ2-1; D might be TRBD2 (5 bases). V gave up 2 bases and J gave up 0 bases, with 5 bases separating them. The CDR3 sequence is 14 residues long. Germline V gene lookup returns CDR1 MNHEY and CDR2 SVGAGI. The CDR3: CASSYGSSYNEQFF. The CDR3 DNA sequence: TGTGCCAGCAGTTACGGGAGCTCCTACAATGAGCAGTTCTTC.

The chain recombines TRBV5-1 with TRBJ2-1, with 11 bases that match TRBD2. CDR1 is SGHRS and CDR2 is YFSETQ in the germline V gene. V lost 4 bases to trimming and J lost 4 bases; unmatched junction nucleotides: 4. The CDR3 runs to 15 residues. DNA of the CDR3: TGCGCCAGCAGCCCGCGACTAGCGGGATACAATGAGCAGTTCTTC. It specifies CASSPRLAGYNEQFF.

In its sample, this clone was seen a few times. This rearrangement joins TRBV6-5 to TRBJ1-2; weak D call: TRBD1 (6 bases). The germline CDR1 and CDR2 sequences are MNHEY and SVGAGI. The V end lost 6 bases, the J end lost 0 bases, and 14 bases lay between the germline ends. The CDR3 spans 15 residues. CDR3 nucleotides: TGTGCCAGCAGCCTGGACAGAGGACCTAACTATGGCTACACCTTC. Residues: CASSLDRGPNYGYTF.

This clone was seen a single time. The chain has TRBV7-3 and TRBJ2-6; 8 bases align to TRBD1. V was pared by 3 bases and J by 1 base, with 5 bases of the junction left unmatched. Germline CDR1 is SGHTA and CDR2 is FQGTGA. CDR3 length: 17 residues. The chain's CDR3 is CASSLSGGASGANVLTF. The CDR3 DNA is TGTGCCAGCAGCTTGTCAGGGGGCGCGTCTGGGGCCAACGTCCTGACTTTC. The variable domain in full, completed from reference TRBV7-3 and TRBJ2-6, reads GAGVSQTPSNKVTEKGKYVELRCDPISGHTALYWYRQSLGQGPEFLIYFQGTGAADDSGLPNDRFFAVRPEGSVSTLKIQRTERGDSAVYLCASSLSGGASGANVLTFGAGSRLTVL.

The rearrangement joins TRBV28 to TRBJ2-5, with a weak D call TRBD1 (5 bases). CDR3 length: 12 amino acids. Germline CDR1 is MDHEN and CDR2 is SYDVKM. V gave up 7 bases and J gave up 5 bases, with 11 bases separating them. CDR3 sequence: CASKGATETQYF. The CDR3 DNA sequence: TGTGCCAGCAAAGGGGCTACGGAGACCCAGTACTTC.

The V call is TRBV19, the J call TRBJ1-2; 8 bases line up with TRBD1. Losses at the gene ends were 5 bases for V and 4 bases for J; bases not matched to a gene: 9. The CDR3 length is 15 residues. Germline V lookup: CDR1 LNHDA, CDR2 SQIVND (reference sequence). The CDR3 bases are TGTGCCAGTAGTCCCTCCCCGGGACAGGTCTATGGCTACACCTTC. This codes for CASSPSPGQVYGYTF.

V is TRBV2 and J is TRBJ1-1; 7 bases map to TRBD1. V was clipped by 4 bases and J by 4 bases; unmatched bases: 3. This CDR3 spans 13 amino acids. Germline V gene data show CDR1 as SNHLY and CDR2 as FYNNEI. DNA of the CDR3: TGTGCCAGCAGTGGACAGGGAGGCACTGAAGCTTTCTTT. It encodes CASSGQGGTEAFF.

This chain's CDR3 is CASSQDYRGQETQYF. The CDR3 DNA follows: TGCGCCAGCAGCCAAGATTACAGGGGCCAAGAGACCCAGTACTTC. The rearrangement links TRBV4-1 to TRBJ2-5, with 7 bases aligning to TRBD1. CDR3 length: 15 amino acids. The V gene end was trimmed by 0 bases and the J gene end by 1 base; junction bases not matched to a gene: 2. Germline V lookup: CDR1 MGHRA, CDR2 YSYEKL.

J is TRBJ1-1 and V is TRBV18, with 9 bases lining up with TRBD1. Germline V CDR1 and CDR2: KGHSH, LQKENI. The CDR3 is 16 residues long. V lost 0 bases to trimming and J lost 4 bases; unmatched junction nucleotides: 6. In DNA, the CDR3 is TGTGCCAGCTCACCACCTGAATTGACAGGGGGCACTGAAGCTTTCTTT. This codes for CASSPPELTGGTEAFF. Looking up the rest from reference TRBV18 and TRBJ1-1 gives the full variable domain: NAGVMQNPRHLVRRRGQEARLRCSPMKGHSHVYWYRQLPEEGLKFMVYLQKENIIDESGMPKERFSAEFPKEGPSILRIQQVVRGDSAAYFCASSPPELTGGTEAFFGQGTRLTVV.

The rearrangement links TRBV19 to TRBJ2-2; 7 nucleotides match TRBD2. The CDR3 totals 13 residues. The V gene's germline CDR1 is LNHDA and CDR2 SQIVND (reference sequence). V trimming: 8 bases; J trimming: 4 bases; junction bases outside the gene matches: 4. For the CDR3, the DNA is TGTGCCAGTGAAGGGAGGGGCACCGGGGAGCTGTTTTTT. Its translation: CASEGRGTGELFF.